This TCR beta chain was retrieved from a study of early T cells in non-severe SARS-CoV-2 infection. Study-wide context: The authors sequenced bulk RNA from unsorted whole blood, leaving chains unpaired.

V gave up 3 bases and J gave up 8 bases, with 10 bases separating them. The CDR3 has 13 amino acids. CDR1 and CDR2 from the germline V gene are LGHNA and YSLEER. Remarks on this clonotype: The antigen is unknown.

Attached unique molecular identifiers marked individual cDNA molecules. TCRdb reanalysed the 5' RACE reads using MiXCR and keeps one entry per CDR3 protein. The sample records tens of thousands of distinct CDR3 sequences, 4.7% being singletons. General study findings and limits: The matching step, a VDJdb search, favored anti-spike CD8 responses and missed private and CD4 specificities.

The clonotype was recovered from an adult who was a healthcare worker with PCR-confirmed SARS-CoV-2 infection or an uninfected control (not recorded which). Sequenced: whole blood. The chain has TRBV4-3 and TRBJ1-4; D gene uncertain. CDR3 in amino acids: CASSQRYGEKLFF. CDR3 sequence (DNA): TGCGCCAGCAGCCAGCGGTACGGGGAAAAACTGTTTTTT.